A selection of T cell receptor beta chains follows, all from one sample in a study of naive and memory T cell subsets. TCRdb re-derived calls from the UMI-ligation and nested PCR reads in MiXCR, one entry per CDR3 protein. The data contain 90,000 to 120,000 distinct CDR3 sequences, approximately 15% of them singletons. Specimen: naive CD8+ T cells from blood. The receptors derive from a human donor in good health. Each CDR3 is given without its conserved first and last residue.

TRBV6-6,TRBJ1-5,ASQGRALEPQH
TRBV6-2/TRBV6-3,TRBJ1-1,ASSYTGRGNTEAF
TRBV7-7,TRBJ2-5,ASSLAGVQETQY
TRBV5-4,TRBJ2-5,ASSSSYGGRETQY
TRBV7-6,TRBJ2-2,ASSLGPRGAAGELF
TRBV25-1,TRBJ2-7,ASSDRPREQY
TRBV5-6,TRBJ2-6,ASSPPRANVLT
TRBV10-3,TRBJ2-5,AIRTGTAGETQY
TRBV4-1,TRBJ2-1,ASSPGTTLLGNEQF
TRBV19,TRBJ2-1,ASSIGFLNEQF
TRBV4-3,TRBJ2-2,ASSQDMWGVTGELF
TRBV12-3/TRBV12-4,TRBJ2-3,ASSETSGGFTDTQY
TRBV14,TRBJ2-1,ASNGQGSNEQF
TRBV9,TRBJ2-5,ASSARAKETQY
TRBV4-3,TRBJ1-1,ASSKTPNTEAF
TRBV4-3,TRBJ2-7,ASSQDKGFYEQY
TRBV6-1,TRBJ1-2,ASSERRRREGYT
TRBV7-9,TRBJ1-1,ASSLDSGVTEAF
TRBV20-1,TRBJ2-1,SAREFASGRNEQF
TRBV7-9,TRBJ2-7,ASSQVDEQY